A single sample is the source of the 26 T cell receptor beta chains below, sequenced in a study of shared clonotypes between healthy human individuals. Repertoires were generated with immunoSEQ multiplex PCR, while TCRdb's copy carries only in-frame clones and drops some. The table shows more than 200,000 clones, with 50% to 75% occurring only once. Sequenced: memory CD4+ T cells sorted from blood. Subset given: CD45RA-negative fraction. Receptor source: a man aged 25 to 40 in good health.

The genes are TRBV5-1 and TRBJ2-5; 11 nucleotides match TRBD2. CDR1 is SGHRS, CDR2 YFSETQ, per germline. This CDR3 is built from 17 residues. The V gene end was trimmed by 6 bases and the J gene end by 5 bases; junction bases not matched to a gene: 15. CDR3 sequence reads: CASTLTSGVTQGETQYF. The CDR3 DNA sequence: TGCGCCAGCACTCTGACTAGCGGGGTAACTCAGGGCGAGACCCAGTACTTC.

The rearrangement uses TRBV4-3 and TRBJ2-1, with D maybe TRBD2 (5 bases). Germline lookup yields CDR1 LGHNA and CDR2 YSLEER. The CDR3 runs to 15 residues. Trimming shortened V by 6 bases and J by 0 bases, and 12 bases separated the two germline ends. CDR3 DNA sequence: TGCGCCAGCAGTTCATCCGAGGGCTCCTACAATGAGCAGTTCTTC. This translates into CASSSSEGSYNEQFF.

The CDR3 protein is CASSITVAGAYEQYF. For the CDR3, the DNA is TGTGCCAGTAGTATAACGGTAGCGGGGGCCTACGAGCAGTACTTC. V is TRBV19 and J is TRBJ2-7, with TRBD2 matching over 9 bases. The CDR3 spans 15 residues. The V and J ends lost 2 bases and 2 bases, in that order; junction bases with no gene match: 4. CDR1 and CDR2 (germline): LNHDA, SQIVND (reference sequence).

The chain is built from TRBV5-4 and TRBJ2-7; the D gene is possibly TRBD1 (5 bases). Germline V lookup: CDR1 SGHNT, CDR2 YYREEE (reference sequence). CDR3 size: 14 residues. The V gene lost 3 bases and the J gene lost 1 base, with 11 bases spanning the gap. The CDR3 spells CASSSDSASYEQYF. The DNA for the CDR3 is TGTGCCAGCAGCTCAGACAGCGCATCCTACGAGCAGTACTTC.

The V gene is TRBV7-8, the J gene TRBJ2-7; D could derive from TRBD1 or TRBD2 (6 bases each). CDR1 and CDR2 (germline): SGHVS, FQNEAQ. CDR3 size: 14 residues. With 4 bases removed from V and 6 bases from J, the gap between germline ends came to 16 bases. As DNA, the CDR3 is TGTGCCAGCAGCTGGGGGGCGGTTTTGGGCGAGCAGTACTTC. This gives the protein CASSWGAVLGEQYF.

This clone was counted only a few times. CDR3: CASRGTSGYEQYF. The CDR3 region has the DNA TGTGCCAGCAGGGGGACTAGCGGCTACGAGCAGTACTTC. The chain links TRBV5-6 to TRBJ2-7; 11 nucleotides match TRBD2. Germline assignment: CDR1 SGHDT and CDR2 YYEEEE. This CDR3 is 13 amino acids long. Unmatched junction bases numbered 1, after V lost 5 bases and J lost 3 bases.

The chain carries TRBV6-4 and TRBJ2-2; D remains unclear. Trimming removed 4 bases at V and 2 bases at J, with 5 bases between. Germline CDR1 and CDR2: MRHNA and SNTAGT. The CDR3 runs to 13 residues. CDR3 DNA: TGTGCCAGCAGTGTGAGCAACACCGGGGAGCTGTTTTTT. This translates into CASSVSNTGELFF.

The chain has TRBV5-4 and TRBJ2-1; D not resolved. CDR3 length: 15 residues. Trimming pared 4 bases from V and 5 bases from J, leaving 16 bases between. Germline-derived CDR1 and CDR2 are SGHNT and YYREEE (reference sequence). CDR3 sequence: CASSASFGDNNEQFF. Here the CDR3 DNA reads TGTGCCAGCAGCGCCTCCTTTGGGGATAACAATGAGCAGTTCTTC.

V and J are TRBV14 and TRBJ1-2; the D is unclear. Deletions cut 0 bases from V and 3 bases from J, with 8 bases between. In germline, CDR1 is SGHDN, CDR2 FVKESK. The CDR3 has 14 residues. The CDR3 loop is CASSQDSSYYGYTF. The CDR3 DNA is TGTGCCAGCAGCCAAGATTCATCATACTATGGCTACACCTTC.

Ten or more counts support this clone. The V and J genes are TRBV2 and TRBJ2-2; weak D call: TRBD1 (6 bases). The germline gives CDR1 SNHLY, CDR2 FYNNEI. V gave up 5 bases and J gave up 6 bases, with 16 bases separating them. This CDR3 has 15 residues. CDR3 loop: CASSLDRSNAGELFF. The CDR3 DNA is TGTGCCAGCAGTCTTGACAGGAGTAACGCCGGGGAGCTGTTTTTT.

The rearrangement links TRBV7-6 to TRBJ2-1; D remains unclear. The CDR3 has 17 amino acids. The V end lost 2 bases, the J end lost 0 bases, and 14 bases lay between the germline ends. Germline CDR1 reads SGHVS; CDR2 reads FNYEAQ. This CDR3 reads CASSLNSAQSSYNEQFF. CDR3 coding DNA: TGTGCCAGCAGCTTAAATTCAGCGCAGAGCTCCTACAATGAGCAGTTCTTC. Looking up the rest from reference TRBV7-6 and TRBJ2-1 gives the full variable domain: GAGVSQSPRYKVTKRGQDVALRCDPISGHVSLYWYRQALGQGPEFLTYFNYEAQQDKSGLPNDRFSAERPEGSISTLTIQRTEQRDSAMYRCASSLNSAQSSYNEQFFGPGTRLTVL.

This clone was detected only once. The rearrangement joins TRBV7-8 to TRBJ2-1, with unresolved D. This CDR3 is 14 amino acids long. Trimming pared 3 bases from V and 9 bases from J, leaving 15 bases between. The V gene's germline CDR1 is SGHVS and CDR2 FQNEAQ. The CDR3 nucleotides are TGTGCCAGCAGCTTTGTAGTTGGGGTGGGTGAGCAGTTCTTC. Protein sequence: CASSFVVGVGEQFF.

This chain connects TRBV7-3 to TRBJ2-3; 9 bases match TRBD1. The CDR3 covers 18 residues. The V segment lost 4 bases and the J segment 4 bases; nucleotides outside the gene matches: 15. The germline V gene has CDR1 SGHTA and CDR2 FQGTGA. The DNA for the CDR3 is TGTGCCAGCAGCTCCCTCCCAGCCACAGGGGGCCTTGCAGATACGCAGTATTTT. The encoded protein is CASSSLPATGGLADTQYF.

The chain combines TRBV7-2 with TRBJ1-3, with D unclear. The CDR3 spans 16 residues. Germline lookup yields CDR1 SGHTA and CDR2 FQGNSA. Trimming shortened V by 3 bases and J by 0 bases, and 12 bases separated the two germline ends. The CDR3 DNA reads TGTGCCAGCAGCTTGGGTGGGCCACTCTCTGGAAACACCATATATTTT. Translated: CASSLGGPLSGNTIYF.

The chain couples TRBV5-1 to TRBJ2-2; 7 bases match TRBD2. Germline trimming cut 1 base from V and 7 bases from J; bases unmatched to any gene: 7. Germline assignment: CDR1 SGHRS and CDR2 YFSETQ. This CDR3 has 15 amino acids. This chain's CDR3 is CASSLRAGADGELFF. CDR3 bases: TGCGCCAGCAGCTTGCGGGCGGGAGCCGACGGGGAGCTGTTTTTT.

V usage is TRBV15 and J usage is TRBJ2-3, with D unresolved. CDR1 and CDR2 (germline): LNHNV, YYDKDF (reference sequence). This CDR3 has 15 residues. V was pared by 0 bases and J by 0 bases, with 7 bases between. The CDR3 DNA follows: TGTGCCACCAGCAGAGACAGGTCTAGCACAGATACGCAGTATTTT. Translation: CATSRDRSSTDTQYF.

The CDR3 sequence: CASSSGRAETQYF. The DNA for the CDR3 is TGTGCCAGCAGTAGCGGGAGGGCAGAGACCCAGTACTTC. The J gene is TRBJ2-5, the V gene TRBV2; 10 bases fit TRBD2. With 5 bases clipped from V and 4 bases from J, the junction kept 1 base outside the gene matches. Germline CDR1 is SNHLY and CDR2 is FYNNEI. CDR3 length: 13 amino acids.

This clone was recorded many times. The chain joins TRBV28 to TRBJ2-7; 7 bases fit TRBD1. Per the germline V gene, CDR1 is MDHEN and CDR2 is SYDVKM. V was pared by 6 bases and J by 4 bases, with 3 bases of the junction left unmatched. The CDR3 contains 12 residues. This CDR3 is CASRTQGYEQYF. In DNA form, the CDR3 reads TGTGCCAGCAGAACACAGGGGTACGAGCAGTACTTC.

There are many counts of this clone. The chain links TRBV27 to TRBJ2-7, with D perhaps assigned TRBD1 or TRBD2 (6 bases each). Deletions cut 3 bases from V and 2 bases from J, with 23 bases between. The CDR3 covers 18 residues. Germline CDR1 and CDR2: MNHEY and SMNVEV (reference sequence). CDR3 loop: CASSLIGGRTTSPYEQYF. DNA for the CDR3: TGTGCCAGCAGTTTGATAGGGGGACGGACTACCTCTCCCTACGAGCAGTACTTC.

In nucleotides, the CDR3 is TGTGCCAGCAGCCTTAGCGGGAGTCTCGAGCAGTACTTC. This codes for CASSLSGSLEQYF. The chain has TRBV11-2 and TRBJ2-7, with 9 bases fitting TRBD2. This CDR3 has 13 amino acids. CDR1 is SGHAT, CDR2 FQNNGV, per germline. Trimming took 5 bases from V and 6 from J; bases not matched to a gene: 5. The full variable domain, its missing parts supplied by reference TRBV11-2 and TRBJ2-7, is EAGVAQSPRYKIIEKRQSVAFWCNPISGHATLYWYQQILGQGPKLLIQFQNNGVVDDSQLPKDRFSAERLKGVDSTLKIQPAKLEDSAVYLCASSLSGSLEQYFGPGTRLTVT.

V is TRBV5-1 and J is TRBJ2-1; D might be TRBD1 or TRBD2, each matching 5 bases. The germline V and J ends were trimmed by 2 bases and 10 bases, with 16 bases remaining between them. The CDR3 is 14 residues long. Per germline, CDR1 SGHRS and CDR2 YFSETQ. CDR3 sequence: CASSLMVGTIEQFF. Written as DNA, the CDR3 is TGCGCCAGCAGCTTAATGGTCGGGACCATAGAGCAGTTCTTC.

The chain has TRBV19 and TRBJ2-5; a weak D match, TRBD2 (6 bases). This CDR3 spans 15 amino acids. V was cut by 3 bases and J by 5 bases, with 16 bases left in between. Germline-derived CDR1 and CDR2 are LNHDA and SQIVND (reference sequence). The chain's CDR3 is CASSIRGMTFETQYF. As DNA, the CDR3 is TGTGCCAGTAGTATCCGGGGGATGACCTTCGAGACCCAGTACTTC.

The gene calls are TRBV5-8 and TRBJ2-7; the D call may be TRBD1 or TRBD2 (5 bases each). This CDR3 contains 12 residues. V was clipped by 6 bases and J by 3 bases, with 10 bases between them. In germline, CDR1 is SGHTS, CDR2 YDEGEE. CDR3: CASTLGGYEQYF. The CDR3 nucleotides are TGTGCCAGCACCCTTGGGGGCTACGAGCAGTACTTC.

This clone was seen more than once but under ten times. This rearrangement joins TRBV9 to TRBJ2-3; D might be TRBD1 (5 bases). This CDR3 region has 15 residues. Trimming shortened V by 3 bases and J by 1 base, and 12 bases separated the two germline ends. Per the germline V gene, CDR1 is SGDLS and CDR2 is YYNGEE. The DNA of the CDR3 is TGTGCCAGCAGCGCCAGGGTTGAGGGCACAGATACGCAGTATTTT. This gives the protein CASSARVEGTDTQYF.

The chain carries TRBV20-1 and TRBJ2-7; D not certain. The CDR3 is 10 amino acids. Between the trimmed V and J ends, which lost 8 bases and 1 base, there was a span of 6 bases. Germline lookup yields CDR1 DFQATT and CDR2 SNEGSKA (reference sequence). CDR3 bases: TGCAGTCCCTTTTCCTACGAGCAGTACTTC. Translation: CSPFSYEQYF.

V is TRBV5-6 and J is TRBJ1-4; 8 nucleotides align to TRBD1. The trim removed 4 bases at V and 8 bases at J, leaving 22 bases unmatched. There are 19 residues in the CDR3. The V gene's germline CDR1 is SGHDT and CDR2 YYEEEE. Here the CDR3 DNA reads TGTGCCAGCAGCCCTGCCCGGACAGGGCTAGACAGAGGACAGGAAAAACTGTTTTTT. As protein: CASSPARTGLDRGQEKLFF.